The 7 T cell receptor beta chains reported below all come from one sample, sequenced in a study of shared clonotypes between healthy human individuals. The table came from immunoSEQ multiplex PCR; TCRdb's copy has only in-frame clones and leaves some out. Of over a million clones listed, around 76% are singletons. The sequencing input was memory CD4+ T cells sorted from blood. Subset indicated: CD45RA-negative fraction. These receptors were collected from a man between 18 and 29 years old in good health.

This clone was seen a single time. This chain connects TRBV9 to TRBJ2-7; the D call may be TRBD1 or TRBD2 (6 bases each). The V gene lost 0 bases and the J gene lost 6 bases, with 16 bases spanning the gap. CDR3 length: 15 residues. In germline, CDR1 is SGDLS, CDR2 YYNGEE. Here the CDR3 DNA reads TGTGCCAGCAGCGTAGGGGGGGACAATGCTGCCGAGCAGTACTTC. This translates into CASSVGGDNAAEQYF.

Only a few counts were recorded for this clone. Written as DNA, the CDR3 is TGTGCCAGCAGCTCGGAACAGTTCGAAAAACTGTTTTTT. Amino acid sequence: CASSSEQFEKLFF. The chain is built from TRBV5-5 and TRBJ1-4; no firm D call. Trimming pared 3 bases from V and 8 bases from J, leaving 11 bases between. The length of the CDR3 is 13 residues. Germline CDR1 is SGHKS and CDR2 is YYEKEE (reference sequence).

This clone was observed once. This chain connects TRBV6-5 to TRBJ2-5; D unclear. Trimming shortened V by 6 bases and J by 2 bases, and 16 bases separated the two germline ends. The CDR3 runs to 15 residues. Germline loops: CDR1 MNHEY, CDR2 SVGAGI. In nucleotides, the CDR3 is TGTGCCAGCAGCCGGGCGGCAGCTCGTCAAGAGACCCAGTACTTC. Translating it yields CASSRAAARQETQYF.

The V call is TRBV19, the J call TRBJ1-2; 8 positions agree with TRBD1. CDR3 length: 13 amino acids. Germline values: CDR1 LNHDA, CDR2 SQIVND (reference sequence). Losses at the gene ends were 9 bases for V and 4 bases for J; bases not matched to a gene: 7. The CDR3 is CASTDRATYGYTF. The CDR3 DNA follows: TGTGCCAGCACGGACAGGGCGACCTATGGCTACACCTTC.

This clone has only one observation. This rearrangement joins TRBV7-2 to TRBJ2-1, with 8 bases aligning to TRBD2. CDR1 and CDR2 (germline): SGHTA, FQGNSA. V lost 7 bases and J lost 5; bases outside the gene matches: 10. The CDR3 loop spans 15 amino acids. The chain's CDR3 is CASTGWRGVHNEQFF. The CDR3 coding sequence is TGTGCCAGCACGGGATGGCGGGGGGTTCACAATGAGCAGTTCTTC.

This clone showed up just a few times. This sequence joins TRBV9 and TRBJ1-2, with D hard to call. The CDR3 runs 12 residues. V dropped 0 bases and J dropped 4 bases, with 4 bases sitting between them. The germline V gene encodes CDR1 SGDLS and CDR2 YYNGEE. CDR3 loop: CASSVGSYGYTF. CDR3 coding DNA: TGTGCCAGCAGCGTAGGGTCCTATGGCTACACCTTC. The full variable domain, completed using reference TRBV9 and TRBJ1-2, is DSGVTQTPKHLITATGQRVTLRCSPRSGDLSVYWYQQSLDQGLQFLIQYYNGEERAKGNILERFSAQQFPDLHSELNLSSLELGDSALYFCASSVGSYGYTFGSGTRLTVV.

V gene TRBV7-2 combines with J gene TRBJ1-5; 7 nucleotides align to TRBD1. Germline V gene sequence: CDR1 SGHTA, CDR2 FQGNSA. The trim removed 6 bases at V and 6 bases at J, leaving 8 bases unmatched. The CDR3 loop spans 14 amino acids. The CDR3 spells CASSNDRAGQPQHF. CDR3 DNA sequence: TGTGCCAGCAGTAACGACAGGGCGGGTCAGCCCCAGCATTTT.